The rows below give T cell receptor beta chains drawn from one sample of a study of T cells expressing NK-cell markers. After re-calling the 5' RACE reads, TCRdb lists one entry per CDR3 protein, DNA absent. Across tens of thousands of distinct CDR3 sequences, the top ten clones capture 50% to 75% of the sample. The source material was blood T cells: a sorted CD56 or NKG2C T cell subset, CD4+ or CD8+ T cells, or bulk PBMC T cells (not recorded which). The receptors derive from a woman between 18 and 70 years old in good health. Both conserved end residues are part of each CDR3.

v_gene	j_gene	CDR3aa
TRBV27	TRBJ2-7	CASSLRLHSSMYF
TRBV24-1	TRBJ2-3	CATRSVGESDTQYF
TRBV9	TRBJ2-1	CASSRTGTSGRRNEQFF
TRBV6-1	TRBJ2-2	CASSQVGSPGELFF
TRBV5-1	TRBJ1-2	CASSLRAGTGADYGYTF
TRBV29-1	TRBJ1-1	CSVEWGKTGTNTEAFF
TRBV5-5	TRBJ1-2	CASSLADYVEAYGYTF
TRBV12-3/TRBV12-4	TRBJ2-1	CASRSPGQGAREQFF
TRBV5-5	TRBJ1-6	CASSSLDGGRSPLHF
TRBV2	TRBJ1-2	CASSEVDQGGYGYTF
TRBV28	TRBJ2-7	CASRDRGYEQYF
TRBV4-1	TRBJ1-1	CASSHTGTDTEAFF
TRBV27	TRBJ1-5	CASSPANNQPQHF
TRBV7-9	TRBJ1-1	CASSFPGYTEAFF
TRBV6-1	TRBJ1-6	CASRPEQGDGFASPLHF
TRBV7-8	TRBJ1-6	CASSSREAGNSPLHF
TRBV12-3/TRBV12-4	TRBJ1-3	CASSWTLISGNTIYF
TRBV15	TRBJ1-5	CATSRGSSSNQPQHF
TRBV2	TRBJ2-3	CASRPGLAPDTQYF
TRBV9	TRBJ2-5	CASSVESGVGETQYF
TRBV12-3/TRBV12-4	TRBJ2-5	CASSLADRGRETQYF
TRBV2	TRBJ1-6	CASSDTEVPGDSPLHF
TRBV3-1	TRBJ2-7	CASSPGTGAYEQYF
TRBV27	TRBJ1-2	CASGLGGGTGGYTF
TRBV6-5	TRBJ2-2	CASSYDGFGTGELFF
TRBV7-3	TRBJ2-3	CASSPSGGRIDTQYF
TRBV19	TRBJ2-3	CASSPAWTGATDTQYF
TRBV27	TRBJ1-4	CASSLTGATNEKLFF
TRBV7-9	TRBJ1-4	CASSRRDYNEKLFF
TRBV9	TRBJ2-2	CASSGPPGGNTGELFF
TRBV12-3/TRBV12-4	TRBJ2-5	CASSEDYDETQYF
TRBV29-1	TRBJ2-7	CSVRTGSSYEQYF
TRBV6-4	TRBJ1-6	CASSDTGNSPLHF
TRBV12-3/TRBV12-4	TRBJ1-1	CASSPLGEAFF
TRBV14	TRBJ2-7	CASSQGNEQYF
TRBV5-1	TRBJ2-1	CASSFGTRQEKFF
TRBV20-1	TRBJ2-3	CSTQSSGIIADTQYF